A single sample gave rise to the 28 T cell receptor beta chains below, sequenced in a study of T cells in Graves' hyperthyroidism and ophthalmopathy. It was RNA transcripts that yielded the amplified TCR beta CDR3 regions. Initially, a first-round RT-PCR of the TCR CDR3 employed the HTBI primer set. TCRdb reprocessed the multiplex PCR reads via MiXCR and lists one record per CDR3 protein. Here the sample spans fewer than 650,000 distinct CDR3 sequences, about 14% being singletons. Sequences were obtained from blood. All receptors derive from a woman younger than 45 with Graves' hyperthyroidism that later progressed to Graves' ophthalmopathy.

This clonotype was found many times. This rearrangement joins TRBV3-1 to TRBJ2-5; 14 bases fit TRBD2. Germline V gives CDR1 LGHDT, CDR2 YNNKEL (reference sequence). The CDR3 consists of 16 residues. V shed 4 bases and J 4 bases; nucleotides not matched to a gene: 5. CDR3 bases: TGTGCCAGCAGCCTGGGGACTAGCGGGAGTTCAGAGACCCAGTACTTC. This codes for CASSLGTSGSSETQYF.

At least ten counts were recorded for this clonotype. This CDR3 is CSALGQGVETQYF. In DNA, the CDR3 is TGCAGTGCCCTGGGACAGGGGGTCGAGACCCAGTACTTC. The chain links TRBV20-1 to TRBJ2-5; 11 positions agree with TRBD1. CDR1 is DFQATT and CDR2 is SNEGSKA in the germline V gene (reference sequence). The length of the CDR3 is 13 residues. V gave up 6 bases and J gave up 5 bases; unmatched junction bases: 5.

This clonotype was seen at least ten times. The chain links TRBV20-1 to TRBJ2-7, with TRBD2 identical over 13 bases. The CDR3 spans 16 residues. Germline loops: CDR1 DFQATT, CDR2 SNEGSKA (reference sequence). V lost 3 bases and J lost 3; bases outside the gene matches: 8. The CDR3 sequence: CSARGTSGAHVYEQYF. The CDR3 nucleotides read TGCAGTGCTAGGGGGACTAGCGGGGCTCACGTCTACGAGCAGTACTTC.

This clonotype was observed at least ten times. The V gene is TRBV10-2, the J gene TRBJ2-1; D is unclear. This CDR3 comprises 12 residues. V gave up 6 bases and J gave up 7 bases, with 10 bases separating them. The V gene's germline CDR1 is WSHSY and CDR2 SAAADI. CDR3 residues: CASRVTVNEQFF. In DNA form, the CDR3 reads TGCGCCAGCAGGGTGACTGTAAATGAGCAGTTCTTC.

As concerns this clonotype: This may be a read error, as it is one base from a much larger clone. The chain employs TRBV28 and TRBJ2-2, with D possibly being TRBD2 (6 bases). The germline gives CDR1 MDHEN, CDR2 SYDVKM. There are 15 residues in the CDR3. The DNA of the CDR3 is TGTGCCAGCAGTCTGGGAGGAGGGTTCACCGGGGGGCTGTTTTTT. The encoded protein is CASSLGGGFTGGLFF.

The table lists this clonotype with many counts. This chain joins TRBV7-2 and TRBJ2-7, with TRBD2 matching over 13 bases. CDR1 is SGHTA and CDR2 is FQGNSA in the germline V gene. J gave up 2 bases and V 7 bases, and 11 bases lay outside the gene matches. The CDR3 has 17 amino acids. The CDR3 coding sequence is TGTGCCAGCACCCCTAGGACTAGCGGGGGATTAGCCTACGAGCAGTACTTC. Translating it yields CASTPRTSGGLAYEQYF.

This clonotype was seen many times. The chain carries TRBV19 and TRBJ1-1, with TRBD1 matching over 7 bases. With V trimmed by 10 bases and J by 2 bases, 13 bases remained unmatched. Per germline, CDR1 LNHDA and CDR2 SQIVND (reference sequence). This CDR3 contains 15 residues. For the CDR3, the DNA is TGTGCCACTTCATCTTTAGGGACAGTTAACACTGAAGCTTTCTTT. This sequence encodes CATSSLGTVNTEAFF.

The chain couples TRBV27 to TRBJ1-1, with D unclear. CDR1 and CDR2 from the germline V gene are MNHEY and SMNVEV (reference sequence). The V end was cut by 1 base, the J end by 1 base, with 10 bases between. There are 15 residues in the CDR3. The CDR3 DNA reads TGTGCCAGCAGTTTATTGGACGGTGGGAACACTGAAGCTTTCTTT. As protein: CASSLLDGGNTEAFF.

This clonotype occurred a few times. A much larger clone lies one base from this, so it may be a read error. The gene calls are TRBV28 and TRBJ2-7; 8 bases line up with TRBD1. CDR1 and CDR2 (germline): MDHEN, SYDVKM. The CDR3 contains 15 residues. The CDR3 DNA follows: TGTGCCATCAGTTTATATGGGGCAGGGGGCTTGCAGCAGTACTTC. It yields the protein CAISLYGAGGLQQYF. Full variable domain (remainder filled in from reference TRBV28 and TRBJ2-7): DVKVTQSSRYLVKRTGEKVFLECVQDMDHENMFWYRQDPGLGLRLIYFSYDVKMKEKGDIPEGYSVSREKKERFSLILESASTNQTSMYLCAISLYGAGGLQQYFGPGTRLTVT.

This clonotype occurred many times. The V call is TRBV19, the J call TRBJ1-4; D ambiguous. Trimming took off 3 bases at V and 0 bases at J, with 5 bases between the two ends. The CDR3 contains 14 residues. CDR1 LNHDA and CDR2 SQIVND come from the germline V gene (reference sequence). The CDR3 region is CASSMRTTNEKLFF. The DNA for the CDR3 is TGTGCCAGTAGTATGAGGACAACTAATGAAAAACTGTTTTTT.

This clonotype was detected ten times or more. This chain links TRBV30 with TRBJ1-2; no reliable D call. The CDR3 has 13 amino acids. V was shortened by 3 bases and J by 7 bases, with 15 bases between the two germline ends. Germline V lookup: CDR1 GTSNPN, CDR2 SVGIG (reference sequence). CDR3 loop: CAWSPRKPRGYTF. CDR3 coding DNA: TGTGCCTGGAGCCCCCGGAAGCCCCGTGGCTACACCTTC.

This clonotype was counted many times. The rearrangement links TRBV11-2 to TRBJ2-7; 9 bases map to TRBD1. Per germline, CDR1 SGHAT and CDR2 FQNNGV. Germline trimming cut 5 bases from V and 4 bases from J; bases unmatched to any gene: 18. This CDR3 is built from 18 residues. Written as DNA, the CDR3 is TGTGCCAGCAGCAAAACGGAAACCGGGACAGGGACTATATACGAGCAGTACTTC. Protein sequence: CASSKTETGTGTIYEQYF.

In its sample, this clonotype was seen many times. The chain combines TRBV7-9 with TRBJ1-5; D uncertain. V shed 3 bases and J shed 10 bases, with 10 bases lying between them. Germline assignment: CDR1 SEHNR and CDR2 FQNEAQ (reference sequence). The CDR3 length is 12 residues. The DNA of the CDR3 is TGTGCCAGCAGCTTCTCGTGGGGACCCCAGCATTTT. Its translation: CASSFSWGPQHF.

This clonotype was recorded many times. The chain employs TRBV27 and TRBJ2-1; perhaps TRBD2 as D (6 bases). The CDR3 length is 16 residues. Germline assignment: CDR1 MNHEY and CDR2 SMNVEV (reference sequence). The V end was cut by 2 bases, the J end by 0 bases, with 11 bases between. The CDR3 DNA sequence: TGTGCCAGCAGTTTAATCGGCGGGGCCTCCTACAATGAGCAGTTCTTC. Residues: CASSLIGGASYNEQFF.

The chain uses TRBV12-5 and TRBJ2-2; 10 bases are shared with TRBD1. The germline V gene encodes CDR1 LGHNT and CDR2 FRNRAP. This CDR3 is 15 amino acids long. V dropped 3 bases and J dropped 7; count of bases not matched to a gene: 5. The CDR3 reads CASGLGQGVLGELFF. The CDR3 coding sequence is TGTGCTAGTGGTTTAGGACAGGGGGTCCTCGGGGAGCTGTTTTTT.

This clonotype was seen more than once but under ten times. CDR3 amino acids: CASAGGLTYEQYF. CDR3 nucleotides: TGTGCCAGTGCAGGGGGCCTGACCTACGAGCAGTACTTC. The chain links TRBV19 to TRBJ2-7, with TRBD1 identical over 8 bases. The length of the CDR3 is 13 residues. V gave up 8 bases and J gave up 2 bases; unmatched junction bases: 5. Germline assignment: CDR1 LNHDA and CDR2 SQIVND (reference sequence).

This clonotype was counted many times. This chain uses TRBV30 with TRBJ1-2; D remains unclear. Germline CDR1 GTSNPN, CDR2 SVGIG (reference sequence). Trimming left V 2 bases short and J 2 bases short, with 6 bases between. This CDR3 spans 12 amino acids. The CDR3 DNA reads TGTGCCTGGAGTAGGCCAAACTATGGCTACACCTTC. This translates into CAWSRPNYGYTF.

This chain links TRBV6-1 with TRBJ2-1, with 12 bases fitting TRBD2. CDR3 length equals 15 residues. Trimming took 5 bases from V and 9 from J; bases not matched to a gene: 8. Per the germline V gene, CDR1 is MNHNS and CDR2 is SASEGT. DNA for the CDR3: TGTGCCAGCAGTCCACTAGCGGGAGGCAGTCCTGAGCAGTTCTTC. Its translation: CASSPLAGGSPEQFF.

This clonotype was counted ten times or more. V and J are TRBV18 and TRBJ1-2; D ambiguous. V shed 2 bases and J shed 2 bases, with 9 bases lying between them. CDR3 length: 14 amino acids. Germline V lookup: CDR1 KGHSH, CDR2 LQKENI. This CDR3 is CASSPGLANYGYTF. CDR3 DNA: TGTGCCAGCTCACCAGGGTTGGCAAACTATGGCTACACCTTC.

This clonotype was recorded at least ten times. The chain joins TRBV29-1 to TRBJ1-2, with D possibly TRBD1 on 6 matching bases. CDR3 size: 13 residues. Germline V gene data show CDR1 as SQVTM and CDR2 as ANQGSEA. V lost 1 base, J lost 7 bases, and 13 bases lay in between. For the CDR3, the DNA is TGCAGCGTTGAAGTGGCCAGGGGACTTGGCTACACCTTC. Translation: CSVEVARGLGYTF.

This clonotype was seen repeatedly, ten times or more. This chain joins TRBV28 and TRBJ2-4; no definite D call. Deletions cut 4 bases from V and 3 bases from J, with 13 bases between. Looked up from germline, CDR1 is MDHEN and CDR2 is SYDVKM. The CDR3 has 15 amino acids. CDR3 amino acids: CASSWNSIVKNIQYF. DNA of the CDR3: TGTGCCAGCAGTTGGAATAGTATTGTCAAAAACATTCAGTACTTC. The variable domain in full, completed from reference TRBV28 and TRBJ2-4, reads DVKVTQSSRYLVKRTGEKVFLECVQDMDHENMFWYRQDPGLGLRLIYFSYDVKMKEKGDIPEGYSVSREKKERFSLILESASTNQTSMYLCASSWNSIVKNIQYFGAGTRLSVL.

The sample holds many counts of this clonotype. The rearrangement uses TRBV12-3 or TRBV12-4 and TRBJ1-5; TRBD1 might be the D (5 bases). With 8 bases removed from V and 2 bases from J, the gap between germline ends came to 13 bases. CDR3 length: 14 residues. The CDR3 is CASAWGRGNQPQHF. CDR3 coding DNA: TGTGCCAGCGCCTGGGGCAGGGGCAATCAGCCCCAGCATTTT.

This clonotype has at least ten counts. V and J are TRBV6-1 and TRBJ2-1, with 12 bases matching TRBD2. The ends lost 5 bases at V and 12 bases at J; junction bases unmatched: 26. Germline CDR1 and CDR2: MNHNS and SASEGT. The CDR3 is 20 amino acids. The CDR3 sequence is CASSYVGLAGGFSDPRGQFF. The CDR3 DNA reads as TGTGCCAGCAGTTACGTGGGACTAGCGGGTGGCTTTAGCGACCCCCGGGGGCAGTTCTTC.

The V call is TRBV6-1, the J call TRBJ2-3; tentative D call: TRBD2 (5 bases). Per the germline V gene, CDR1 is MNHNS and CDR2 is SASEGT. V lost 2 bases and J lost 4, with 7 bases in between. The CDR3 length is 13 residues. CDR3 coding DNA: TGTGCCAGCAGTGAAATGGGAGCAGATACGCAGTATTTT. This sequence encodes CASSEMGADTQYF.

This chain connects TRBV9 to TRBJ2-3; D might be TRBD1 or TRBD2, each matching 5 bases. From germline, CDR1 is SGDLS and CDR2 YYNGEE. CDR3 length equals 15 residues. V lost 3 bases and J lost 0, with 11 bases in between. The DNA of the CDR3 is TGTGCCAGCAGCGCCATGGGGGTTAGCACAGATACGCAGTATTTT. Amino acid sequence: CASSAMGVSTDTQYF.

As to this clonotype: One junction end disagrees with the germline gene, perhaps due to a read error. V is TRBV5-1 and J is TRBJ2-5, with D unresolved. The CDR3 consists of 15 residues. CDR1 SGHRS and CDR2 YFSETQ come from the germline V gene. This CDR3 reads CASGLGFGQKETQYF. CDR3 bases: TGCGCCAGCGGCTTGGGCTTTGGCCAGAAAGAGACCCAGTACTTC.

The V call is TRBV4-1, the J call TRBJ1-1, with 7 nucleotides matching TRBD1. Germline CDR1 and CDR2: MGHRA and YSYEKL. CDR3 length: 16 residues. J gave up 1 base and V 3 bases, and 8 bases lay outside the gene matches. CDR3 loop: CASSQNPGQQNTEAFF. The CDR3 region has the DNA TGCGCCAGCAGCCAGAATCCGGGACAGCAGAACACTGAAGCTTTCTTT.

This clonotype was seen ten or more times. CDR3 in amino acids: CASKGGSINYGYTF. The CDR3 nucleotides read TGTGCCAGCAAAGGGGGAAGTATTAACTATGGCTACACCTTC. V and J are TRBV28 and TRBJ1-2; possible D gene TRBD1, 6 bases. This CDR3 spans 14 amino acids. Germline V lookup: CDR1 MDHEN, CDR2 SYDVKM. With 7 bases removed from V and 1 base from J, the gap between germline ends came to 13 bases.